A selection of T cell receptor beta chains follows, all from one sample in a study of cytomegalovirus exposure and HLA in healthy donors. This table comes from immunoSEQ multiplex PCR, and its TCRdb copy is limited to in-frame clones, with some not included. The sample includes some 240,000 clones, approximately 86% of them seen just once. The sample consisted of PBMCs. The receptor set was obtained from a woman in her twenties or thirties in good health and CMV-seropositive. Each CDR3 is given with its conserved first and last residue. A D gene is named only where the DNA matches it firmly. Clone size appears in some rows only: once, few, many, or a class for an expanded clone.

D gene	clone size	V gene	J gene	CDR3 protein	CDR3 DNA
-	-	TRBV19	TRBJ2-1	CASSSTRGQFF	TGTGCCAGTAGTTCGACTAGAGGGCAGTTCTTC
-	-	TRBV2	TRBJ2-2	CASSRWSTPGELFF	TGTGCCAGCTCTCGTTGGAGCACTCCCGGGGAGCTGTTTTTT
TRBD2	-	TRBV7-3	TRBJ2-3	CASSLGGRAADTQYF	TGTGCCAGCAGCTTAGGCGGGAGGGCTGCAGATACGCAGTATTTT
-	-	TRBV7-9	TRBJ2-2	CASSSDRGTGELFF	TGTGCCAGCAGCTCGGACAGAGGCACCGGGGAGCTGTTTTTT
TRBD2	-	TRBV27	TRBJ2-7	CASRLRLAGGTEQYF	TGTGCCAGCAGACTAAGGCTAGCGGGAGGTACCGAGCAGTACTTC
TRBD1	-	TRBV7-6	TRBJ2-7	CASSPHSGQGAYYEQYF	TGTGCCAGCAGCCCCCACTCCGGACAGGGGGCTTACTACGAGCAGTACTTC
TRBD2	many	TRBV10-1	TRBJ2-3	CASSESKRLAGSRTDTQYF	TGCGCCAGCAGTGAGTCGAAGCGACTAGCGGGATCAAGGACAGATACGCAGTATTTT
TRBD2	-	TRBV5-1	TRBJ2-7	CASSLGGSGTPLGEQYF	TGCGCCAGCAGCTTGGGGGGTAGCGGGACCCCCTTGGGGGAGCAGTACTTC
TRBD2	-	TRBV10-2	TRBJ2-1	CASSAPGLAGEEQFF	TGCGCCAGCAGTGCCCCGGGACTAGCGGGAGAAGAGCAGTTCTTC
-	-	TRBV7-6	TRBJ2-3	CASSSSGTDTQYF	TGTGCCAGCAGCTCGAGCGGCACAGATACGCAGTATTTT
-	-	TRBV12-2	TRBJ1-1	CASRPRTPKFRQGSVSGAFF	TGTGCAAGTCGACCACGGACCCCGAAGTTCCGACAGGGATCGGTTAGTGGAGCTTTCTTT
TRBD1	few	TRBV9	TRBJ2-5	CASSVEDRAKTQYF	TGTGCCAGCAGCGTAGAGGACAGGGCCAAGACCCAGTACTTC
TRBD1	-	TRBV6-5	TRBJ1-5	CASSFRTGSNQPQHF	TGTGCCAGCAGTTTCAGGACAGGGAGCAATCAGCCCCAGCATTTT
-	few	TRBV29-1	TRBJ1-2	CSVERDTVYYGYTF	TGCAGCGTCGAGAGGGACACGGTATACTATGGCTACACCTTC
-	once	TRBV27	TRBJ2-1	CASSLGMGGRGSGKNEQFF	TGTGCCAGCTCGCTCGGGATGGGTGGTCGTGGGAGTGGGAAAAATGAGCAGTTCTTC
TRBD2	-	TRBV11-3	TRBJ2-1	CASSSSGHSYNEQFF	TGTGCCAGCAGCTCTAGCGGGCACTCCTACAATGAGCAGTTCTTC
TRBD2	-	TRBV5-1	TRBJ2-1	CASSKTSGSVNEQFF	TGCGCCAGCAGCAAAACTAGCGGGAGTGTAAATGAGCAGTTCTTC
-	-	TRBV14	TRBJ2-5	CASSQDLGGAQYF	TGTGCCAGCAGCCAAGATCTTGGTGGAGCCCAGTACTTC
TRBD1	-	TRBV11-2	TRBJ1-1	CASSEDRGNTEAFF	TGTGCCAGCAGCGAAGACAGGGGGAACACTGAAGCTTTCTTT
TRBD1	-	TRBV30	TRBJ2-7	CAWSLDDRGVYEQYF	TGTGCCTGGAGTTTAGACGACAGGGGAGTCTACGAGCAGTACTTC
TRBD1	-	TRBV7-2	TRBJ2-1	CASSLRWTGDSYNEQFF	TGTGCCAGCAGCTTAAGGTGGACAGGGGACTCCTACAATGAGCAGTTCTTC
TRBD2	few	TRBV10-3	TRBJ2-7	CAIKSGREKAYEQYF	TGTGCCATCAAATCCGGGAGGGAGAAAGCCTACGAGCAGTACTTC
-	-	TRBV4-1	TRBJ1-5	CASSQELQAALNQPQHF	TGCGCCAGCAGCCAAGAATTGCAGGCTGCGCTTAATCAGCCCCAGCATTTT
-	-	TRBV30	TRBJ1-2	CAWSTPEGFWGYTF	TGTGCCTGGAGTACTCCAGAGGGTTTCTGGGGCTACACCTTC
-	-	TRBV21-1	TRBJ2-3	CASSKGGTSGRPNTDTQYF	TGTGCCAGCAGCAAAGGGGGGACTAGCGGGAGGCCGAATACAGATACGCAGTATTTT
-	-	TRBV6-1	TRBJ1-5	CASSELVQSNQPQHF	TGTGCCAGCAGTGAATTGGTACAGAGCAATCAGCCCCAGCATTTT
TRBD2	-	TRBV11-3	TRBJ2-5	CASSSSGRGQETQYF	TGTGCCAGCAGCTCTAGCGGGAGGGGGCAAGAGACCCAGTACTTC
-	-	TRBV18	TRBJ1-1	CASSSIQGPTEAFF	TGTGCCAGCTCATCAATCCAGGGGCCCACTGAAGCTTTCTTT